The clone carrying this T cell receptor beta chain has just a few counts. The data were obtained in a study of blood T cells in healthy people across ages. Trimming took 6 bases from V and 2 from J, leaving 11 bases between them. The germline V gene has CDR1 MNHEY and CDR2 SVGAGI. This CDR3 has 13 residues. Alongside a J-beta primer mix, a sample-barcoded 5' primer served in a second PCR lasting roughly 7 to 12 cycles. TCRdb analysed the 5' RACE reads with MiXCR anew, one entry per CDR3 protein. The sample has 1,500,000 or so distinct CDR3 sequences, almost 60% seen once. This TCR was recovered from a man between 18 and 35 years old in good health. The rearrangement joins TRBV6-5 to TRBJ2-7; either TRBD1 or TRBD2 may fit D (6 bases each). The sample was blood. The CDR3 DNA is TGTGCCAGCAGGCACAGGGAGGCCTACGAGCAGTACTTC. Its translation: CASRHREAYEQYF.